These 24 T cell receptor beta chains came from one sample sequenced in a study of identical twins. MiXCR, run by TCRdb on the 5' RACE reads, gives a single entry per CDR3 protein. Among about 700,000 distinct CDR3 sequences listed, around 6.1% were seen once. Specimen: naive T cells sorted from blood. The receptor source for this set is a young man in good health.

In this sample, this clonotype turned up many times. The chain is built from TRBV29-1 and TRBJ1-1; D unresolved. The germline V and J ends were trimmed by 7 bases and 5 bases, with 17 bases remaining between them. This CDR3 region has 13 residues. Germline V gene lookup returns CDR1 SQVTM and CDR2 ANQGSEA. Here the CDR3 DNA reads TGCAGCGCGGCCGAATGGTCTGATACTGAAGCTTTCTTT. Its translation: CSAAEWSDTEAFF.

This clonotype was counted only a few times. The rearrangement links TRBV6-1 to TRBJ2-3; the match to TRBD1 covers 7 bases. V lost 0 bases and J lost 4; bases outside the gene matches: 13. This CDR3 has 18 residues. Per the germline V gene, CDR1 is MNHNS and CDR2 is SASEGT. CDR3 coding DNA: TGTGCCAGCAGTGAAGCGAGGTGGGGACAGAGCCTCCCAGATACGCAGTATTTT. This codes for CASSEARWGQSLPDTQYF.

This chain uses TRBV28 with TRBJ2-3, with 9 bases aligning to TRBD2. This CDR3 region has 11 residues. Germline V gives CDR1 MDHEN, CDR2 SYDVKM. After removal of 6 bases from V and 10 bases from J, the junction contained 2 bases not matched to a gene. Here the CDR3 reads CASSRLAAQYF. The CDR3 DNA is TGTGCCAGCAGCCGACTAGCGGCGCAGTATTTT.

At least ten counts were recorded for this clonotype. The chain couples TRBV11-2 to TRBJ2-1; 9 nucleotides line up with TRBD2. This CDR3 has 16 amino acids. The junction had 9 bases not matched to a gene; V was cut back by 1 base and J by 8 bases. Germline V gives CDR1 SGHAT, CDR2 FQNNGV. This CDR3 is CASSLGLRAGGDEQFF. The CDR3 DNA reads TGTGCCAGCAGCTTAGGCCTGCGGGCGGGAGGGGATGAGCAGTTCTTC.

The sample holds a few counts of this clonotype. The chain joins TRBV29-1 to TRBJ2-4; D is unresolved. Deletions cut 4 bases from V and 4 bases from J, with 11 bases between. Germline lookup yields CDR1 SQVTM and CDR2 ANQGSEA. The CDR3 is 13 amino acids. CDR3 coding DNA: TGCAGCGTTGTCTCTGGGCCGAAAAACATTCAGTACTTC. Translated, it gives CSVVSGPKNIQYF.

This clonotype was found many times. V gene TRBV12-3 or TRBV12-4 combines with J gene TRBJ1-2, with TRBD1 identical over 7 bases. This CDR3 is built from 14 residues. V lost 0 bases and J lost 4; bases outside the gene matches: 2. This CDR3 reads CASSLAGGVYGYTF. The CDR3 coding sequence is TGTGCCAGCAGTTTAGCAGGGGGCGTCTATGGCTACACCTTC.

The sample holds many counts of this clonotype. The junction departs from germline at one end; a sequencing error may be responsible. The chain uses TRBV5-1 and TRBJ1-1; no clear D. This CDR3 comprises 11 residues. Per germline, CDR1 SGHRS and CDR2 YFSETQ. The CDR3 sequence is CASSRGAEAFF. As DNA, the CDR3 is TGTGCCAGCAGCCGTGGGGCTGAAGCTTTCTTT.

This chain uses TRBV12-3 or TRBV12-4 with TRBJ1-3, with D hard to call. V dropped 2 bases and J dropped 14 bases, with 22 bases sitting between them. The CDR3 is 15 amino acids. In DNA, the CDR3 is TGTGCCAGCAGTTTATACCCCCTTTTTCAGTCGCCCTTATATTTT. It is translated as CASSLYPLFQSPLYF.

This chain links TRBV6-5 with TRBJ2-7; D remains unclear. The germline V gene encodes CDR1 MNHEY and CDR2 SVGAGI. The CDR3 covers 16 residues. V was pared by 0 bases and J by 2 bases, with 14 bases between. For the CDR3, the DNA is TGTGCCAGCAGTTACTCCATCGCTGGGCCAGCCTACGAGCAGTACTTC. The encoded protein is CASSYSIAGPAYEQYF.

CDR3 nucleotides: TGTGCCAGCAGCCAAGGGCCCCTCCTGGGGGAGCTGTTTTTT. Its translation: CASSQGPLLGELFF. This chain connects TRBV3-1 to TRBJ2-2; D not certain. V lost 1 base to trimming and J lost 8 bases, with 11 bases between them. Germline values: CDR1 LGHDT, CDR2 YNNKEL (reference sequence). The CDR3 spans 14 residues.

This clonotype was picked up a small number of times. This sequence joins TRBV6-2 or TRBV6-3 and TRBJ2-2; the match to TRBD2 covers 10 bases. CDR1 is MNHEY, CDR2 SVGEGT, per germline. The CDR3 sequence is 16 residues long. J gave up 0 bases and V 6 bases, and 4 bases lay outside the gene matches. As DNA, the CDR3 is TGTGCCAGCAGGCGCACTAGCGGGGCGAACACCGGGGAGCTGTTTTTT. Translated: CASRRTSGANTGELFF.

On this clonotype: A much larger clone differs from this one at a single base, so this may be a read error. The CDR3, as DNA: TGTGCCAACAGCTTAGGGGGAGCCTACGAGCAGTACGTC. Protein product: CANSLGGAYEQYV. V usage is TRBV11-2 and J usage is TRBJ2-7; possibly TRBD1 for D (6 bases). Germline V gene lookup returns CDR1 SGHAT and CDR2 FQNNGV. This CDR3 is 13 amino acids long.

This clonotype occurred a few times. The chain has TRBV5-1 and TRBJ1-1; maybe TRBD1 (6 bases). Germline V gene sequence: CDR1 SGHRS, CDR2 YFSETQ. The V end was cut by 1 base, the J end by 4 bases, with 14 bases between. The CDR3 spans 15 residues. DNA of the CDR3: TGCGCCAGCAGCTTGACGACAGGTACGCTCACTGAAGCTTTCTTT. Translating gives CASSLTTGTLTEAFF.

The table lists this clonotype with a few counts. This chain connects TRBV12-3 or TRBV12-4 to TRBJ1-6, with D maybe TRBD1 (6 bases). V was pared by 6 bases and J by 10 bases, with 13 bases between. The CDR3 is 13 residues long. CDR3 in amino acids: CASRPTGGSPLHF. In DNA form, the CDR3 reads TGTGCCAGCAGGCCGACAGGAGGCTCACCCCTCCACTTT.

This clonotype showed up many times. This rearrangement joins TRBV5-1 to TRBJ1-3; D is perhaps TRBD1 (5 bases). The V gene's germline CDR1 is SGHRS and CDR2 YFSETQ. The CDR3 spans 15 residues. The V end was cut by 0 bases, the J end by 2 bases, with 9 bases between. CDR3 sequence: CASSLGQSTGNTIYF. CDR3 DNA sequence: TGCGCCAGCAGCTTGGGACAGTCAACTGGAAACACCATATATTTT.

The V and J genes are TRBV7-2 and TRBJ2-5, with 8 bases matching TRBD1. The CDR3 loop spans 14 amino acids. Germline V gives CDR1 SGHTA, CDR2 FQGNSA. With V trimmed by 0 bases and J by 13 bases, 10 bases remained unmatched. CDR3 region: CASSLAPGGFESYF. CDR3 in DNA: TGTGCCAGCAGCTTAGCGCCAGGGGGCTTTGAATCGTACTTC.

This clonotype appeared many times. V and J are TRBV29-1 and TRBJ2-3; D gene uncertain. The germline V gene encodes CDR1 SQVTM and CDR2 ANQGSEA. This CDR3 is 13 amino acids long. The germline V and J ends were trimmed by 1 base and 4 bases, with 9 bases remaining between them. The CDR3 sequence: CSVEGGRADTQYF. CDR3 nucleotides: TGCAGCGTTGAAGGTGGAAGGGCAGATACGCAGTATTTT.

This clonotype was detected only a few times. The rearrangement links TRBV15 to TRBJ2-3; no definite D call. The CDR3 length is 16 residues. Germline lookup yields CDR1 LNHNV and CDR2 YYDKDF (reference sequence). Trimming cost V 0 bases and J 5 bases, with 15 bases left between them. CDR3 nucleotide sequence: TGTGCCACCAGCAGAGATTGGCCCGGGTCGGGAGATACGCAGTATTTT. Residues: CATSRDWPGSGDTQYF.

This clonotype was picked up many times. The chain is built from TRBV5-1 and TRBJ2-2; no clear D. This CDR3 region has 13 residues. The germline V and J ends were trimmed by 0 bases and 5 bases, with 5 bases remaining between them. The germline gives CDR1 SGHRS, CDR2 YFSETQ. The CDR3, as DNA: TGCGCCAGCAGCTTGGACCTGACCGGGGAGCTGTTTTTT. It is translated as CASSLDLTGELFF.

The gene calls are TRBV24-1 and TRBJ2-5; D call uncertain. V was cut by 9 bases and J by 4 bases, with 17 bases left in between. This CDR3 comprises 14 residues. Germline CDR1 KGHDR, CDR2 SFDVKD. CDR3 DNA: TGTGCCACCCAAGTAGGACCCCCCGGAGAGACCCAGTACTTC. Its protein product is CATQVGPPGETQYF.

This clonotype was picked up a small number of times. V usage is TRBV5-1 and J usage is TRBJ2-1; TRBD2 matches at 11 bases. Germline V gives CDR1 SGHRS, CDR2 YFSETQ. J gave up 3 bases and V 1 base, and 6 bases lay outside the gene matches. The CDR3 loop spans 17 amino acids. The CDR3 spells CASSLTSGSLNYNEQFF. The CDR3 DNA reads TGCGCCAGCAGCTTGACTAGCGGGAGTTTAAACTACAATGAGCAGTTCTTC.

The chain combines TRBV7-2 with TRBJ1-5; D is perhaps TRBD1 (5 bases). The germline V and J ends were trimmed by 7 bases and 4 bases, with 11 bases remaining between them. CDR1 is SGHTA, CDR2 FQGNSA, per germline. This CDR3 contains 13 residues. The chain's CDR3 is CASTQGLNQPQHF. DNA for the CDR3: TGTGCCAGCACGCAGGGCCTAAATCAGCCCCAGCATTTT.

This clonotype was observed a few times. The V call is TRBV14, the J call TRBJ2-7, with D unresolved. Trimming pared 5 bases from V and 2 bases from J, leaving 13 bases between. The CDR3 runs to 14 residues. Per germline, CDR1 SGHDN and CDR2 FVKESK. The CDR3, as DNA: TGTGCCAGCAGCGAAGTACGGTCCCCCTACGAGCAGTACTTC. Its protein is CASSEVRSPYEQYF.

DNA of the CDR3: TGTGCCAGCAGTTATCCGGCAGGGGGAAACGAGCAGTACTTC. Its protein product is CASSYPAGGNEQYF. The rearrangement joins TRBV6-2 or TRBV6-3 to TRBJ2-7; TRBD1 aligns across 7 bases. The CDR3 is made up of 14 amino acids. V lost 3 bases, J lost 5 bases, and 7 bases stayed unmatched. Looked up from germline, CDR1 is MNHEY and CDR2 is SVGEGT.